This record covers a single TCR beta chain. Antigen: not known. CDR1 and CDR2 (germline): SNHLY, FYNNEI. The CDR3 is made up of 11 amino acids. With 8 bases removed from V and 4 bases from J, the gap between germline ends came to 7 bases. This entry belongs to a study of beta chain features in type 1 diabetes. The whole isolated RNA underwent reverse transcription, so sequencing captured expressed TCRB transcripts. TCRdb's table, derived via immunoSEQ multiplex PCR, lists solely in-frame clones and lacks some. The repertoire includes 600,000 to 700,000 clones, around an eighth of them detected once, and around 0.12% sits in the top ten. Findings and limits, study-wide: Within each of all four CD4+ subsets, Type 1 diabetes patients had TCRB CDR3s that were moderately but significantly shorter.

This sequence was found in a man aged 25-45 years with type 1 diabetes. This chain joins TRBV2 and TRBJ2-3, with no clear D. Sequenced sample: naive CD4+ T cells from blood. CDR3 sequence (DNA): TGTGCCAGCCACATTGCAGATACGCAGTATTTT. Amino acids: CASHIADTQYF.